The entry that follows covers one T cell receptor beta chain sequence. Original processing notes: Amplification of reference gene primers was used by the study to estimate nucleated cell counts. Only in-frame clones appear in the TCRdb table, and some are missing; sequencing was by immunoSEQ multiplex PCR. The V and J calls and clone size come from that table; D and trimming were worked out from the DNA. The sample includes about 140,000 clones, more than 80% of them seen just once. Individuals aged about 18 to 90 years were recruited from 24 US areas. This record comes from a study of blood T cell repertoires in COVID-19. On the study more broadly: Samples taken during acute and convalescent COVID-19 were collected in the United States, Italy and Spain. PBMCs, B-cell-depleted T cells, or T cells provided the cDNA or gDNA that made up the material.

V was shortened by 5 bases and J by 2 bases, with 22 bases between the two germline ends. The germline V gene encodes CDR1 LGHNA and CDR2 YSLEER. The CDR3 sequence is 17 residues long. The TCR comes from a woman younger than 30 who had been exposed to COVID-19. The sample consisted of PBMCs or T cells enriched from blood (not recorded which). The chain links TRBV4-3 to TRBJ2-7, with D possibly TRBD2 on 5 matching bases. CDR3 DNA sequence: TGCGCCAGCAGCTCTAACTACCCAAAGGACTCCCCCTACGAGCAGTACTTC. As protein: CASSSNYPKDSPYEQYF.